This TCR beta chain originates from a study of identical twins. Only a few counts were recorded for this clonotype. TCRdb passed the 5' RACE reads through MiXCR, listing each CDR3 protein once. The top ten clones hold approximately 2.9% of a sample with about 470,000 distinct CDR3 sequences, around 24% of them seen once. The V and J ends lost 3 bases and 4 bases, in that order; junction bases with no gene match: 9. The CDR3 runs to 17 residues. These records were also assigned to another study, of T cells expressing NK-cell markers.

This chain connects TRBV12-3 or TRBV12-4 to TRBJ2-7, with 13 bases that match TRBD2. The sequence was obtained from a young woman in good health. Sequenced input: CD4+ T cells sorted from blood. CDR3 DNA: TGTGCCAGCAGTTTTAGGACTAGCGGGAGAACGGCATACGAGCAGTACTTC. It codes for CASSFRTSGRTAYEQYF.